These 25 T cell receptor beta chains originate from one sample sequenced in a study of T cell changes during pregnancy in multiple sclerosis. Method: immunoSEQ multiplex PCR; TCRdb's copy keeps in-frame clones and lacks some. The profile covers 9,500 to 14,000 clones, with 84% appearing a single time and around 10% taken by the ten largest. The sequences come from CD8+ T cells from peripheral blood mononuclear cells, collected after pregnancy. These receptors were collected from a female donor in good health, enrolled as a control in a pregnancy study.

The CDR3 region is CASSFDRVGGYNEQFF. The CDR3 bases are TGTGCCAGCAGTTTCGACCGGGTCGGAGGGTACAATGAGCAGTTCTTC. The V and J genes are TRBV28 and TRBJ2-1; a weak D match, TRBD2 (6 bases). CDR3 length equals 16 residues. Germline values: CDR1 MDHEN, CDR2 SYDVKM. V lost 3 bases and J 4 bases, leaving 16 bases between the germline ends.

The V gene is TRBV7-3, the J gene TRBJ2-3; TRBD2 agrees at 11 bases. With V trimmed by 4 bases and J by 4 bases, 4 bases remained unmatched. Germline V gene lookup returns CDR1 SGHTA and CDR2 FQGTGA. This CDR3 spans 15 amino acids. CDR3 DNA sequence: TGTGCCAGCAGCTATAGCGGGGGGGCATCAGATACGCAGTATTTT. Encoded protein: CASSYSGGASDTQYF.

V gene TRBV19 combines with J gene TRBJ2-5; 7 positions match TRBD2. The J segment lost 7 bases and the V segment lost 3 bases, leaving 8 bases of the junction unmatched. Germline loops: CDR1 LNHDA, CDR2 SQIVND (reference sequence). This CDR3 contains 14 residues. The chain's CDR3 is CASSIGPPGGTQYF. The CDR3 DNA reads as TGTGCCAGTAGTATCGGACCTCCGGGGGGGACCCAGTACTTC.

Here the CDR3 DNA reads TGCGCCAGCCTACCGGGACTAGCGGGGGGAATCCTCAGCACAGATACGCAGTATTTT. This gives the protein CASLPGLAGGILSTDTQYF. V gene TRBV5-1 combines with J gene TRBJ2-3; 15 bases line up with TRBD2. Trimming at V came to 7 bases and at J to 0 bases, leaving 12 bases not matched to a gene. Per germline, CDR1 SGHRS and CDR2 YFSETQ. CDR3 length: 19 residues.

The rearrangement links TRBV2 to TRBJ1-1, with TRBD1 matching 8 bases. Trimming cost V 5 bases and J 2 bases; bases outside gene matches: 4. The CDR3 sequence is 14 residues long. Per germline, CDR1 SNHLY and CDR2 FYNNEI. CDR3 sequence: CASSPDRANTEAFF. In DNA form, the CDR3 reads TGTGCCAGCAGTCCGGACAGGGCTAACACTGAAGCTTTCTTT.

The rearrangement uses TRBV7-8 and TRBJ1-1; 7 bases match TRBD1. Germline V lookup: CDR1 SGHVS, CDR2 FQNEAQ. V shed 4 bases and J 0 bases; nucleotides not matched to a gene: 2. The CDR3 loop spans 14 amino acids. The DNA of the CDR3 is TGTGCCAGCAGCTGGACAGGTTTGAACACTGAAGCTTTCTTT. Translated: CASSWTGLNTEAFF. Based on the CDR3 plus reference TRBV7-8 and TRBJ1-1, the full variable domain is GAGVSQSPRYKVAKRGQDVALRCDPISGHVSLFWYQQALGQGPEFLTYFQNEAQLDKSGLPSDRFFAERPEGSVSTLKIQRTQQEDSAVYLCASSWTGLNTEAFFGQGTRLTVV.

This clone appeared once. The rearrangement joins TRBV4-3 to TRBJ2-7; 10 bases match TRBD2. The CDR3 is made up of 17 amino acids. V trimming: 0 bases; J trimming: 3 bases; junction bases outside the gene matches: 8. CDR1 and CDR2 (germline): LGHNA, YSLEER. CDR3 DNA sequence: TGCGCCAGCAGCCAAGATGGAGAGCGGGAGGGCCTCTACGAGCAGTACTTC. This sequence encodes CASSQDGEREGLYEQYF.

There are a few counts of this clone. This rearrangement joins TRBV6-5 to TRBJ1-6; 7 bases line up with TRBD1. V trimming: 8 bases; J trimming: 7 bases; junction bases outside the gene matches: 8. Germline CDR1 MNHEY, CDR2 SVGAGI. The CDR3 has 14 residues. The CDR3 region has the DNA TGTGCCAGCCGCACCGGGACAGAGAATTCACCCCTCCACTTT. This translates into CASRTGTENSPLHF.

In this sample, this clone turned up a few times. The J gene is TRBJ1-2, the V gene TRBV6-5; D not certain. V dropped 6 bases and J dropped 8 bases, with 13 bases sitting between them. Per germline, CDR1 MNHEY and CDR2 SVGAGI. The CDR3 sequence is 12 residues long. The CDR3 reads CASRLVTGGYTF. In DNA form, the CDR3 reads TGTGCCAGCAGGCTGGTGACTGGGGGCTACACCTTC.

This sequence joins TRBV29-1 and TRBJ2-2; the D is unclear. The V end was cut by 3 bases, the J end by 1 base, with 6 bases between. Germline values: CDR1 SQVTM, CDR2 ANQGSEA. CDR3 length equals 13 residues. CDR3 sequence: CSVEAGNTGELFF. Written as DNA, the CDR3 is TGCAGCGTTGAGGCAGGGAACACCGGGGAGCTGTTTTTT.

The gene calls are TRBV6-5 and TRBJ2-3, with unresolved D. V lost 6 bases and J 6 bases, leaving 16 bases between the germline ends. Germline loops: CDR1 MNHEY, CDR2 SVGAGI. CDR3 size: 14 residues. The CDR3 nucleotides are TGTGCCAGCAGAACCCTCGAGGTTCGCGATACGCAGTATTTT. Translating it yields CASRTLEVRDTQYF.

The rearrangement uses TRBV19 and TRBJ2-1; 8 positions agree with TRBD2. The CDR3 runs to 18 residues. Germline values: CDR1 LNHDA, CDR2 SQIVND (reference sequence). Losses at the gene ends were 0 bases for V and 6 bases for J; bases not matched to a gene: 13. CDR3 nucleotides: TGTGCCAGTAGTATAGATCGGAGGATCGGCGGGAGGATCAATGAGCAGTTCTTC. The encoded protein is CASSIDRRIGGRINEQFF.

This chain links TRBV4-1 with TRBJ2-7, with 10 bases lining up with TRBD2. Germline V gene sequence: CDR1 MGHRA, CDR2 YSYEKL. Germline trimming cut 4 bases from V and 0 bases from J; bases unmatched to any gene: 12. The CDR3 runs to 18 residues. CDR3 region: CASSPSASGRTISYEQYF. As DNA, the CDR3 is TGCGCCAGCAGCCCTTCCGCTAGCGGGAGAACTATCTCCTACGAGCAGTACTTC.

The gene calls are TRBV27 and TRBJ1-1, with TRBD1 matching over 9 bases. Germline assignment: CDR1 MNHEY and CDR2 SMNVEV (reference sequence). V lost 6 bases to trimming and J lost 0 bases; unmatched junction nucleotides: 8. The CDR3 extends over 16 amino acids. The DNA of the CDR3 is TGTGCCAGCAGCCATCCTGGACAGGGGATGAACACTGAAGCTTTCTTT. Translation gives CASSHPGQGMNTEAFF.

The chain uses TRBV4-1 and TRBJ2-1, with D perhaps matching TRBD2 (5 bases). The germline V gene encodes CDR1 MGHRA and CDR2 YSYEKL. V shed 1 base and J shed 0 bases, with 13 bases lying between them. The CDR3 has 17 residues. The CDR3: CASSQVIASSSYNEQFF. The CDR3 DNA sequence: TGCGCCAGCAGCCAAGTGATAGCGTCGAGCTCCTACAATGAGCAGTTCTTC.

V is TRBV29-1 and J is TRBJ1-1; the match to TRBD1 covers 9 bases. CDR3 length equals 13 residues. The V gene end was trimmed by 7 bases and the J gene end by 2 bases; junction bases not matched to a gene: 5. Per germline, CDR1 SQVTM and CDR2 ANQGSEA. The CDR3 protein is CSDLTGGNTEAFF. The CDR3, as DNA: TGCAGCGACTTGACAGGGGGAAACACTGAAGCTTTCTTT. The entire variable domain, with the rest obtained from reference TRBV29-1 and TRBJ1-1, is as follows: SAVISQKPSRDICQRGTSLTIQCQVDSQVTMMFWYRQQPGQSLTLIATANQGSEATYESGFVIDKFPISRPNLTFSTLTVSNMSPEDSSIYLCSDLTGGNTEAFFGQGTRLTVV.

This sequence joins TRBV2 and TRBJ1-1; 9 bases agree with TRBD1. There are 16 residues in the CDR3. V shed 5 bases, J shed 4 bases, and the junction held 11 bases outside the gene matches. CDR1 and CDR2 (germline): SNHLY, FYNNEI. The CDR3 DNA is TGTGCCAGCAGTCTAAACGGACGACAGGGGGTCACTGAAGCTTTCTTT. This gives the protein CASSLNGRQGVTEAFF.

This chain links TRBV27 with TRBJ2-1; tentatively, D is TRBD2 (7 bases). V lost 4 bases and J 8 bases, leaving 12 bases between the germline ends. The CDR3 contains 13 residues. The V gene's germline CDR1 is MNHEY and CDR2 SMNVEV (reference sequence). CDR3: CASSWGGADEQFF. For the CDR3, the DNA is TGTGCCAGCAGTTGGGGGGGGGCGGATGAGCAGTTCTTC.

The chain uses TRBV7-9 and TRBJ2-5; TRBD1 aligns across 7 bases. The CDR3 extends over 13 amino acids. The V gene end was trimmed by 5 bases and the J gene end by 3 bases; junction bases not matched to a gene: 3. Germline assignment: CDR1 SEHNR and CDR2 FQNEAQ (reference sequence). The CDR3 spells CASSPRGKETQYF. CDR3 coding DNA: TGTGCCAGCAGCCCCAGGGGGAAAGAGACCCAGTACTTC.

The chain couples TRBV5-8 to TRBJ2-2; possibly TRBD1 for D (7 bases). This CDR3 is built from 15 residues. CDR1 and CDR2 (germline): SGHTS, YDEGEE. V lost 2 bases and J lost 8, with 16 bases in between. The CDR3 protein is CASSFGLQGTGELFF. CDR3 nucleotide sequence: TGTGCCAGCAGCTTTGGGCTACAGGGGACTGGGGAGCTGTTTTTT. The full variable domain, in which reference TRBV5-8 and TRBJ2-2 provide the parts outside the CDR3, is EAGVTQSPTHLIKTRGQQATLRCSPISGHTSVYWYQQALGLGLQFLLWYDEGEERNRGNFPPRFSGRQFPNYSSELNVNALELEDSALYLCASSFGLQGTGELFFGEGSRLTVL.

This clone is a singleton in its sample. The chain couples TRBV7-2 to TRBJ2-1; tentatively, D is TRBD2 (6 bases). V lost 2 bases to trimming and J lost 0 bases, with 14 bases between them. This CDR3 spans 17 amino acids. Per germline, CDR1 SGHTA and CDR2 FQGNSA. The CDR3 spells CASSLMVSGFSYNEQFF. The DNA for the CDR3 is TGTGCCAGCAGCTTAATGGTTAGCGGATTCTCCTACAATGAGCAGTTCTTC.

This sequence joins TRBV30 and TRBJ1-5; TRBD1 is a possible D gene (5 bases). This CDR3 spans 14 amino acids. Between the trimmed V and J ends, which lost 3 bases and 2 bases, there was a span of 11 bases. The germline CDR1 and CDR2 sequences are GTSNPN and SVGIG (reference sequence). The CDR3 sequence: CAWSTGVGNQPQHF. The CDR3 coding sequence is TGTGCCTGGAGCACGGGGGTTGGCAATCAGCCCCAGCATTTT.

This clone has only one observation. The CDR3 bases are TGTGCCAGCAGCCCCCAGCGGGGCAACCCCTACAATGAGCAGTTCTTC. Translated, it gives CASSPQRGNPYNEQFF. The V call is TRBV5-6, the J call TRBJ2-1, with 7 nucleotides matching TRBD2. Germline V lookup: CDR1 SGHDT, CDR2 YYEEEE. The CDR3 spans 16 residues. V was clipped by 4 bases and J by 2 bases; unmatched bases: 9.

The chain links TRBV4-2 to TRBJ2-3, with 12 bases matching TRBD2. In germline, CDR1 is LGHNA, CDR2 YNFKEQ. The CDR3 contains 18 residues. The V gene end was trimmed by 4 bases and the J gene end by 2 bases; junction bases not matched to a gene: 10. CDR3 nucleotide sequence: TGTGCCAGCAGCCGGACTAGCGGGGTTATTACTCCCACAGATACGCAGTATTTT. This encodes CASSRTSGVITPTDTQYF.

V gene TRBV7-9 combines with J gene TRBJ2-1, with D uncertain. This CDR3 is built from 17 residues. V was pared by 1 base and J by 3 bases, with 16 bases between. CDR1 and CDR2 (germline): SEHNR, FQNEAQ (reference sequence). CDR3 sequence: CASSLGSGRQIYNEQFF. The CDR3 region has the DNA TGTGCCAGCAGCTTAGGGTCGGGTAGGCAAATCTACAATGAGCAGTTCTTC.